This TCR beta chain comes out of a study of CXCR3-negative and CXCR3-positive naive CD8 T cells (dated by TCRdb to the late 2010s). For context, the study as a whole: In total, about 135 million TRB reads were obtained, corresponding to roughly 1.5 +/- 0.3 million reads per library. Diversity and physicochemical repertoire analyses covered approximately 10 donors pooled from two independent experiments. For the TRBV-TRBJ cluster analysis, the naive subsets came from about 5 donors, while the memory cells came from 3 donors. Study-level results and caveats: Because surface CD5, which has been linked to self-reactivity in mice, was comparable between naive subsets, TCR interaction strength was also inferred from TRB CDR3 physicochemical properties. Compared with CXCR3-negative naive cells, CXCR3-positive naive cells had TRB CDR3s with higher hydrophobicity (lower Kidera factor 4), lower energy, and higher strength and volume indices. Comparably high repertoire diversity was found in both naive subsets, whereas much lower repertoire diversity was found in memory CD8+ T cells. TRBV-TRBJ usage was similar between naive CXCR3-negative and CXCR3-positive cells from the same donor, while memory cells showed distinct patterns. Freshly isolated PBMCs were used for most assays because CXCR3 expression went down partially after cryopreservation.

Each CD8+ T cell subset was flow-sorted in triplicate, with roughly 300,000 cells per subset placed directly into RLT lysis buffer. To keep memory contaminants out, a stringent definition of naive CD8+ T cells was applied: CD45RO-CCR7+CD27+CD95-. Using standard density gradient centrifugation, peripheral blood mononuclear cells were isolated from buffy coats. A FACSAria III was used to flow-sort naive CXCR3-negative and CXCR3-positive CD8+ T cells. Total RNA was extracted from sorted cells using an RNeasy Mini Kit. Counted from cysteine to phenylalanine, this CDR3 has 12 amino acids. The DNA is unrecorded. CDR1 and CDR2 are drawn from the germline V gene: SGHRS, YFSETQ. The sequencer listed for this sample is NextSeq 550. The Human TCR Profiling Kit (MiLaboratory) was used to prepare UMI-labeled 5' RACE TRB cDNA libraries. cDNA synthesis used the entire amount of extracted RNA, and PCR amplification then used the entire amount of cDNA produced. Libraries were prepared in parallel with an identical number of PCR cycles. The original pipeline was this. With a requirement of at least two reads per UMI, MIGEC and MiXCR extracted about 52,000 +/- 9,100 unique UMI-labeled TRB cDNA molecules per library. On average, around 40,000 +/- 10,000 functional in-frame TRB CDR3 nucleotide clonotypes lacking stop codons were found per library. After downsampling to 5000 UMI-labeled TRB molecules per sample, diversity metrics, including normalized Shannon-Wiener and Chao1, were computed in VDJtools. For the central five CDR3 residues, VDJtools calculated physicochemical properties weighted by clonotype size, namely interaction energy, strength, volume and Kidera factor 4. TCRdb reprocessed the reads into one record per CDR3 protein sequence, lacking DNA. These V and J calls are TCRdb output, not the study's own analysis. The sample's clone listing holds some 100,000 distinct CDR3 sequences. The ten largest clones add up to approximately 0.38% of the sample.

As concerns this clonotype: The target of this receptor is not known.

The sequenced sample was naive CXCR3+ CD8+ T cells from blood. The cell subset or site label, read with the paper, signifies: CD45RO-CCR7+CD27+CD95- naive CD8+ T cells expressing CXCR3 (TNR3+). This sequence was found in a human donor in good health. Some clones in this sample may be carry-over from other donors' samples. The V and J genes are TRBV5-1 and TRBJ2-2. The encoded CDR3 is CASSFNTGELFF.